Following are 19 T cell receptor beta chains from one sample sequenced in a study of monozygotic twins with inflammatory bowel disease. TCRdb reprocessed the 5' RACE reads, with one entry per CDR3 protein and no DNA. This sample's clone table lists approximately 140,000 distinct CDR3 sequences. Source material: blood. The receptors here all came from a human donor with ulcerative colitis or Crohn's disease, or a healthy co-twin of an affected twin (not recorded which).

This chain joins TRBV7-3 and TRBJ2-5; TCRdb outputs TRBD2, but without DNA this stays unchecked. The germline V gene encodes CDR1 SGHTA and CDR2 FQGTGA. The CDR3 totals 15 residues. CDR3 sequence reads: CASSLIGGIAETQYF.

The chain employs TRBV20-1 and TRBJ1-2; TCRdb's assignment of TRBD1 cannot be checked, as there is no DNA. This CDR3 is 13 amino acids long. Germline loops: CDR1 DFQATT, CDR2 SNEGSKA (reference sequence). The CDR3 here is CSAGTGSLYGYTF.

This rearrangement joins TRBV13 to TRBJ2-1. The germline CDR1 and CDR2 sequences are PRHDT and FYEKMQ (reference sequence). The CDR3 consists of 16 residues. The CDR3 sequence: CASSGRVRGSYNEQFF. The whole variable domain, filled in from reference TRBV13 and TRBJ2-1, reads AAGVIQSPRHLIKEKRETATLKCYPIPRHDTVYWYQQGPGQDPQFLISFYEKMQSDKGSIPDRFSAQQFSDYHSELNMSSLELGDSALYFCASSGRVRGSYNEQFFGPGTRLTVL.

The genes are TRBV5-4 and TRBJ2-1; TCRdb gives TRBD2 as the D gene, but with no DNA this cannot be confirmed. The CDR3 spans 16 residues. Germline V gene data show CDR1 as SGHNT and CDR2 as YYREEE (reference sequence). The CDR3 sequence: CASSSTSVASYNEQFF.

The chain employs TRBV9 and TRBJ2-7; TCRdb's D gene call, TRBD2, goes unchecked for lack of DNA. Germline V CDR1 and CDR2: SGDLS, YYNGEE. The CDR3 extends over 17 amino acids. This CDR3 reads CASSPSASGGFSYEQYF.

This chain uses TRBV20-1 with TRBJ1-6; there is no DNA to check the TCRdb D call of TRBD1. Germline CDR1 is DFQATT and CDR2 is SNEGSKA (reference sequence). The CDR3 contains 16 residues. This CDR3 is CSAALGRQGSNSPLHF.

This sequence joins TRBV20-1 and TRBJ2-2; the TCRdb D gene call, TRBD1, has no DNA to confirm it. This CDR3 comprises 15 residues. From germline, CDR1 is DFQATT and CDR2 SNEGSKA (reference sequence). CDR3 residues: CSAPRDRDDTGELFF.

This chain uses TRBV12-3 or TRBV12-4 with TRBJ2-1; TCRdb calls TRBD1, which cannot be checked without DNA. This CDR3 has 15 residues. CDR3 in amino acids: CASSQGQNQYNEQFF.

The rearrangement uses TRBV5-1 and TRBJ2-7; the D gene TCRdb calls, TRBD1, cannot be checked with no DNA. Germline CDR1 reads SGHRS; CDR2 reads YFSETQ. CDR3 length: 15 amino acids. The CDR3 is CASTLAPGLTYEQYF.

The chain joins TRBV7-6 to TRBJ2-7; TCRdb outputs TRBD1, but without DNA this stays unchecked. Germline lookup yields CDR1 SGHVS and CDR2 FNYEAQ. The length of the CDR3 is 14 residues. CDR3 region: CASSMGVGGGEQYF.

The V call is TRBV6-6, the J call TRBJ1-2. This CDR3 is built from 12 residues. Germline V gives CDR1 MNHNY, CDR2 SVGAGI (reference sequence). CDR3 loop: CASKGTNYGYTF.

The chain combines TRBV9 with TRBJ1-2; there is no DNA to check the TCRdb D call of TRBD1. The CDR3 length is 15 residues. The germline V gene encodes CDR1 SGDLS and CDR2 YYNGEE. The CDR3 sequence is CASSPSGTGPYGYTF.

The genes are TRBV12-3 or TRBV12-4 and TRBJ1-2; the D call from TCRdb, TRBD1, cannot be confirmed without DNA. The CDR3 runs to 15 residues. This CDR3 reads CASSSNWDSDYGYTF.

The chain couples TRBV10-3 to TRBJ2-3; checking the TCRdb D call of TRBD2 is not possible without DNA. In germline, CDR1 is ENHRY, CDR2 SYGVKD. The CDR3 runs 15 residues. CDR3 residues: CAISDAGKKTDTQYF.

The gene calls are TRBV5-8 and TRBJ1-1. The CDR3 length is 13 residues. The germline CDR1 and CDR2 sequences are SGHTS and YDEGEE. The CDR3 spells CASSLPAGTEAFF.

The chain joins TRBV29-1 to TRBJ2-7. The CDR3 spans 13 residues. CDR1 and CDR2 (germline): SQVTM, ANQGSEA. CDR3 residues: CSVEGSWGYEQYF.

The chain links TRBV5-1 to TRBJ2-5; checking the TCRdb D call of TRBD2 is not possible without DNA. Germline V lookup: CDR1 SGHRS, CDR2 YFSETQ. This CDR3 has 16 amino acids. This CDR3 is CASSLGRTAAQETQYF. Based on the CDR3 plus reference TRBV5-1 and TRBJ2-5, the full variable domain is KAGVTQTPRYLIKTRGQQVTLSCSPISGHRSVSWYQQTPGQGLQFLFEYFSETQRNKGNFPGRFSGRQFSNSRSEMNVSTLELGDSALYLCASSLGRTAAQETQYFGPGTRLLVL.

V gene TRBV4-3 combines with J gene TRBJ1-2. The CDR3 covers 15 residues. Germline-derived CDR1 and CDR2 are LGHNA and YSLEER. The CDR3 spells CASSQGRGTYYGYTF.

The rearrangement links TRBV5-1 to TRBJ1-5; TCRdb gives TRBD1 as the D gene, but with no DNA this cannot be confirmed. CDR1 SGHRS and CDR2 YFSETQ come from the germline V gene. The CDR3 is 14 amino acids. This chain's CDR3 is CASSLQGAGQPQHF.